The source of this T cell receptor beta chain is a study of shared clonotypes between healthy human individuals. Notes on this clone: The target antigen is unknown.

CDR1 and CDR2 from the germline V gene are MNHNS and SASEGT. This CDR3 is 16 amino acids long. Trimming removed 2 bases at V and 1 base at J, with 12 bases between. The naive CD8 population came from CD45RO-negative cells selected for CCR7, without terminally differentiated effector memory CD45RA+ cells. Study conclusions and caveats: Naive subsets tended to show greater estimated richness than memory subsets.

Original handling: Junction-only sequences without quality scores were provided by ImmunoSEQ, so filtering was different. Here immunoSEQ multiplex PCR was the method, and the copy in TCRdb shows in-frame clones only, minus some. From that table come the V and J calls and clone size; the DNA was used to work out D and trimming. The table lists about 2.1 million clones, about 93% of them singletons, with about 1.7% in the top ten. This clonotype originated in a man in his late teens or twenties in good health. Some clones in this sample may be carry-over from other donors' samples. What was sequenced was naive CD8+ T cells from PBMCs. The chain carries TRBV6-1 and TRBJ2-4; D uncertain. The CDR3 nucleotides are TGTGCCAGCAGTGAATTGGGCCCTGGGGCCAAAAACATTCAGTACTTC. This gives the protein CASSELGPGAKNIQYF.